Listed below are T cell receptor beta chains from one sample, sequenced in a study of blood T cell repertoires in COVID-19. Repertoires were generated with immunoSEQ multiplex PCR, while TCRdb's copy carries only in-frame clones and drops some. The repertoire holds fewer than 300,000 clones, with more than 75% as singletons. The specimen was peripheral blood. These receptor sequences come from a woman in her forties who had recovered from COVID-19. CDR3s include the opening cysteine and the closing phenylalanine or tryptophan. A D gene is named only where the DNA matches it firmly. Expanded clones are given a class, and other clones once, few, many or no size at all.

j_gene: TRBJ1-1
v_gene: TRBV28
d_gene: NA
abundance: NA
CDR3nt: TGTGCCAGCACCTCACCCTCCGGCACTGAAGCTTTCTTT
CDR3aa: CASTSPSGTEAFF

j_gene: TRBJ1-2
v_gene: TRBV2
d_gene: TRBD1
abundance: NA
CDR3nt: TGTGCCAGCAGTCGCCAGGGGGCGGATTACTATGGCTACACCTTC
CDR3aa: CASSRQGADYYGYTF

j_gene: TRBJ2-1
v_gene: TRBV4-1
d_gene: TRBD2
abundance: NA
CDR3nt: TGCGCCAGCAGCCATCGTGAGCGGGGGGGTGAGTATGAGCAGTTCTTC
CDR3aa: CASSHRERGGEYEQFF

j_gene: TRBJ2-1
v_gene: TRBV18
d_gene: TRBD1
abundance: NA
CDR3nt: TGTGCCAGCTCACCACCCGGACAGGGGGCGTTAGGTGAGCAGTTCTTC
CDR3aa: CASSPPGQGALGEQFF

j_gene: TRBJ1-5
v_gene: TRBV19
d_gene: TRBD1
abundance: NA
CDR3nt: TGTGCCAGTAGTCCGACAGGGGTAAGGCAGCATTTT
CDR3aa: CASSPTGVRQHF

j_gene: TRBJ2-5
v_gene: TRBV6-5
d_gene: TRBD2
abundance: NA
CDR3nt: TGTGCCAGCAACGTGTCCCCCAGCGGGGGTGAGACCCAGTACTTC
CDR3aa: CASNVSPSGGETQYF

j_gene: TRBJ2-3
v_gene: TRBV18
d_gene: TRBD2
abundance: NA
CDR3nt: TGTGCCAGCTCACCGATCCTAGCGGGGGGGACAGATACGCAGTATTTT
CDR3aa: CASSPILAGGTDTQYF

j_gene: TRBJ1-1
v_gene: TRBV7-3
d_gene: TRBD1
abundance: NA
CDR3nt: TGTGCCAGCAGCTTAACGGGACAGGGGGCTGAAGCTTTCTTT
CDR3aa: CASSLTGQGAEAFF

j_gene: TRBJ2-3
v_gene: TRBV9
d_gene: NA
abundance: NA
CDR3nt: TGTGCCAGCAGCGTAAACCCGAGTAACGAAGATACGCAGTATTTT
CDR3aa: CASSVNPSNEDTQYF

j_gene: TRBJ2-3
v_gene: TRBV7-3
d_gene: TRBD2
abundance: NA
CDR3nt: TGTGCCAGCAGCTTAACGCGAGCGGGGGGAGAGGGTACGCAGTATTTT
CDR3aa: CASSLTRAGGEGTQYF

j_gene: TRBJ2-7
v_gene: TRBV3-1/TRBV3-2
d_gene: TRBD1
abundance: few
CDR3nt: TGTGCCAGCAGCCAGCCGGGACAGGGTCACTACGAGCAGTACTTC
CDR3aa: CASSQPGQGHYEQYF

j_gene: TRBJ2-5
v_gene: TRBV27
d_gene: NA
abundance: NA
CDR3nt: TGTGCCAGCAGAGGTGGGGGCCGGGGAGAGACCCAGTACTTC
CDR3aa: CASRGGGRGETQYF

j_gene: TRBJ2-7
v_gene: TRBV30
d_gene: NA
abundance: NA
CDR3nt: TGTGCCTGGAGTGTAACGTCTAGCGAGCAGTACTTC
CDR3aa: CAWSVTSSEQYF

j_gene: TRBJ1-3
v_gene: TRBV19
d_gene: NA
abundance: few
CDR3nt: TGTGCCAGTAGTACCGGGACAATGATAGACACCATATATTTT
CDR3aa: CASSTGTMIDTIYF

j_gene: TRBJ2-5
v_gene: TRBV27
d_gene: NA
abundance: NA
CDR3nt: TGTGCCAGCAGTTTATCGTCAGGGACTTCGGGTGGGAAGACCCAGTACTTC
CDR3aa: CASSLSSGTSGGKTQYF

j_gene: TRBJ2-1
v_gene: TRBV3-1/TRBV3-2
d_gene: TRBD2
abundance: NA
CDR3nt: TGTGCCAGCAGGCGGGGGGGCACCGATGAGCAGTTCTTC
CDR3aa: CASRRGGTDEQFF

j_gene: TRBJ1-1
v_gene: TRBV5-4
d_gene: NA
abundance: NA
CDR3nt: TGTGCCAGCAGCCTTGCCCGGAGGGCTGAAGCTTTCTTT
CDR3aa: CASSLARRAEAFF

j_gene: TRBJ1-5
v_gene: TRBV27
d_gene: TRBD1
abundance: NA
CDR3nt: TGTGCCAGCAGGGGACAGGGCCTCAATCAGCCCCAGCATTTT
CDR3aa: CASRGQGLNQPQHF

j_gene: TRBJ2-5
v_gene: TRBV7-2
d_gene: NA
abundance: NA
CDR3nt: TGTGCCAGCAGCTTAGAAACAGGGTTCGAAGAGACCCAGTACTTC
CDR3aa: CASSLETGFEETQYF

j_gene: TRBJ2-5
v_gene: TRBV4-1
d_gene: TRBD2
abundance: NA
CDR3nt: TGCGCCAGCAGCCCGGGACTAGTCGTGCGGGAGACCCAGTACTTC
CDR3aa: CASSPGLVVRETQYF

j_gene: TRBJ1-2
v_gene: TRBV29-1
d_gene: NA
abundance: NA
CDR3nt: TGCAGCGCGGGACTCCTACGCGGCTACACCTTC
CDR3aa: CSAGLLRGYTF

j_gene: TRBJ1-1
v_gene: TRBV11-1
d_gene: TRBD1
abundance: NA
CDR3nt: TGTGCCAGCAGCCCCGACAGGGAATTCACTGAAGCTTTCTTT
CDR3aa: CASSPDREFTEAFF

j_gene: TRBJ2-7
v_gene: TRBV7-8
d_gene: NA
abundance: NA
CDR3nt: TGTGCCAGCAGCTTAGCAGGGGGTCAGGCCTACGAGCAGTACTTC
CDR3aa: CASSLAGGQAYEQYF

j_gene: TRBJ2-5
v_gene: TRBV6-6
d_gene: TRBD1
abundance: NA
CDR3nt: TGTGCCAGCAGTCCACACGGGACAGGGCGCCAAGAGACCCAGTACTTC
CDR3aa: CASSPHGTGRQETQYF

j_gene: TRBJ2-7
v_gene: TRBV18
d_gene: TRBD2
abundance: once
CDR3nt: TGTGCCAGCTCACCACGGGTCGCTAGCGGGACCTACGAGCAGTACTTC
CDR3aa: CASSPRVASGTYEQYF

j_gene: TRBJ2-7
v_gene: TRBV10-3
d_gene: NA
abundance: NA
CDR3nt: TGTGCCATCACCCACACGCCTCCAGAGCAGTACTTC
CDR3aa: CAITHTPPEQYF

j_gene: TRBJ1-1
v_gene: TRBV5-1
d_gene: NA
abundance: NA
CDR3nt: TGCGCCAGCAGCCTATGGGACATGAACACTGAAGCTTTCTTT
CDR3aa: CASSLWDMNTEAFF

j_gene: TRBJ2-1
v_gene: TRBV5-4
d_gene: NA
abundance: NA
CDR3nt: TGTGCCAGCAGCTTGGTGTCAGTTTACAATGAGCAGTTCTTC
CDR3aa: CASSLVSVYNEQFF

j_gene: TRBJ2-1
v_gene: TRBV30
d_gene: TRBD1
abundance: NA
CDR3nt: TGTGCCTGGAGTGTTGGGACAGGGTTTTTCAATGAGCAGTTCTTC
CDR3aa: CAWSVGTGFFNEQFF

j_gene: TRBJ2-7
v_gene: TRBV7-2
d_gene: NA
abundance: NA
CDR3nt: TGTGCCAGCAGCTTAACGTCCGAGCAACCGGAGTACTTC
CDR3aa: CASSLTSEQPEYF